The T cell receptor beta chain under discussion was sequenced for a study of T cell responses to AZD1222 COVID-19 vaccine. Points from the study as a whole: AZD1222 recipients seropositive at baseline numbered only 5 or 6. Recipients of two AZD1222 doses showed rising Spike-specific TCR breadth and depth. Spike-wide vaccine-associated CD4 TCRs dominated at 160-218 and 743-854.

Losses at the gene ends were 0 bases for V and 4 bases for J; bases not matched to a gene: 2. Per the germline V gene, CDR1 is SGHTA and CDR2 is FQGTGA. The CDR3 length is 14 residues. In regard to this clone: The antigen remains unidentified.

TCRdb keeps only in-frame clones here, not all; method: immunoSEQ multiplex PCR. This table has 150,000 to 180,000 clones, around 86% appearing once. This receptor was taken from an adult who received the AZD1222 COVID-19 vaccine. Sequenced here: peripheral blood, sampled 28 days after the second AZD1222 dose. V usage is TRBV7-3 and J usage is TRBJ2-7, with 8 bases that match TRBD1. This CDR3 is CASSLTGQEYEQYF. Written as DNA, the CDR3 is TGTGCCAGCAGCTTAACGGGACAGGAATACGAGCAGTACTTC. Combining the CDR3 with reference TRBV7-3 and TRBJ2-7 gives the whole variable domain GAGVSQTPSNKVTEKGKYVELRCDPISGHTALYWYRQSLGQGPEFLIYFQGTGAADDSGLPNDRFFAVRPEGSVSTLKIQRTERGDSAVYLCASSLTGQEYEQYFGPGTRLTVT.